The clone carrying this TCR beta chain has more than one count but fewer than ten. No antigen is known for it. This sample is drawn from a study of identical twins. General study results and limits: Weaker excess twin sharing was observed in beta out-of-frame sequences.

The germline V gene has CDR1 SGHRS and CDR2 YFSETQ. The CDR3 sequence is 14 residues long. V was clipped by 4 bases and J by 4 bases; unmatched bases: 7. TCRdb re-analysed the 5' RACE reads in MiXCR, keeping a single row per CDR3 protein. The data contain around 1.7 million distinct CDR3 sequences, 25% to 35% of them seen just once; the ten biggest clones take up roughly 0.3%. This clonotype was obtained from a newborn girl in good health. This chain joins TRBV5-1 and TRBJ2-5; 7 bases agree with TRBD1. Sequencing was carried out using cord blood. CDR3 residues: CASSTTYRGETQYF. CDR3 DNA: TGCGCCAGCAGCACCACCTACAGGGGAGAGACCCAGTACTTC.